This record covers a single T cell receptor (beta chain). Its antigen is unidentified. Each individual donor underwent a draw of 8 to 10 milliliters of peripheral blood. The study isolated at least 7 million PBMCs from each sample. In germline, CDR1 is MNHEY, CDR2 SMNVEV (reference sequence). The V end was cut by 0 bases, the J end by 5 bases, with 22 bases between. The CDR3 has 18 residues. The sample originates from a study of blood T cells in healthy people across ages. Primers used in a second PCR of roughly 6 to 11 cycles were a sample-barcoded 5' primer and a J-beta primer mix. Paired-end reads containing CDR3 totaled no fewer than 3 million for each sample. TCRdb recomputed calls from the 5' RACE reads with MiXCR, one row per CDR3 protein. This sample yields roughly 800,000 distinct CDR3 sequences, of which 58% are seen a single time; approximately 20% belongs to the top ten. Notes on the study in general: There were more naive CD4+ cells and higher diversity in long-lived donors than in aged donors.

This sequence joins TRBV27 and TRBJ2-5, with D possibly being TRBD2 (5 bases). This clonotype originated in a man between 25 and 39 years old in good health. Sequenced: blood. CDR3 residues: CASSLSGETSLLTETQYF. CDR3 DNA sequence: TGTGCCAGCAGTTTATCGGGAGAGACCTCCCTACTGACGGAGACCCAGTACTTC.